Following are 15 T cell receptor beta chains from one sample sequenced in a study of T cells in women clearing cervical HPV infection. Sequenced by immunoSEQ multiplex PCR; TCRdb stores in-frame clones only, minus some. The sample table sets out over 45,000 clones. Source material: blood buffy coat. These receptors all come from a woman aged 18 to 75 with a cervical HPV16 infection that either progressed to CIN3+ or cleared (not recorded which).

A remark on this clone: The read ends 3 residues before the CDR3 terminus; that terminus is restored from the germline J gene. This chain connects TRBV6-1 to TRBJ2-7; 11 nucleotides align to TRBD2. CDR3 length: 16 residues. The germline gives CDR1 MNHNS, CDR2 SASEGT. The J segment lost 4 bases and the V segment lost 4 bases, leaving 9 bases of the junction unmatched. The CDR3 protein is CASSAGLAGGGYEQYF. The DNA read from the CDR3 is TGTGCCAGCAGTGCCGGACTAGCGGGCGGAGGGTACGAG.

A note on this clone: The read halts 3 residues ahead of the CDR3 end, with the missing end drawn from the germline J gene. The chain joins TRBV6-1 to TRBJ2-5; D may be TRBD1 (5 bases). V dropped 2 bases and J dropped 6 bases, with 13 bases sitting between them. Germline V gene lookup returns CDR1 MNHNS and CDR2 SASEGT. There are 14 residues in the CDR3. This chain's CDR3 is CASSERQGRQTQYF. The sequenced CDR3 bases are TGTGCCAGCAGTGAAAGGCAGGGTAGGCAGACC.

CDR3 DNA, as far as it was read: TGCGCCAGCAGCTCGGGACTCTACAATGAG. This codes for CASSSGLYNE. The CDR3, in full, reads CASSSGLYNEQFF. This chain connects TRBV5-1 to TRBJ2-1; weak D call: TRBD2 (6 bases). The sequence runs out 3 residues before the end of the CDR3; the remainder is reconstructed from the germline J gene. V was shortened by 3 bases and J by 3 bases, with 7 bases between the two germline ends. The CDR3 covers 13 residues. Germline loops: CDR1 SGHRS, CDR2 YFSETQ. The whole variable domain, filled in from reference TRBV5-1 and TRBJ2-1, reads KAGVTQTPRYLIKTRGQQVTLSCSPISGHRSVSWYQQTPGQGLQFLFEYFSETQRNKGNFPGRFSGRQFSNSRSEMNVSTLELGDSALYLCASSSGLYNEQFFGPGTRLTVL.

As for this clone: With the read ending 3 residues before the CDR3 end, the germline J gene is used to fill in that end. This sequence joins TRBV11-2 and TRBJ1-6, with D hard to call. The CDR3 consists of 15 residues. The ends were cut back, 1 base at V and 3 bases at J, with 7 bases in the middle. Germline V lookup: CDR1 SGHAT, CDR2 FQNNGV. Incomplete CDR3 DNA: TGTGCCAGCAGCTTAGGGTCAGGCTATAATTCACCC. It is translated as CASSLGSGYNSP. The complete CDR3 sequence is CASSLGSGYNSPLHF.

Worth noting for this clone: Coverage ceases 3 residues before the CDR3 finishes, and the germline J gene fills in the end. V and J are TRBV7-8 and TRBJ2-1; TRBD2 aligns across 11 bases. Germline CDR1 and CDR2: SGHVS and FQNEAQ. CDR3 length: 16 residues. Trimming took 5 bases from V and 1 from J; bases not matched to a gene: 4. The covered CDR3 bases are TGTGCCAGCAGCACCTGGACTAGCGGGTCCTACAATGAG. Translation gives CASSTWTSGSYNE. The complete CDR3 sequence is CASSTWTSGSYNEQFF.

Concerning this clone itself: The read ends 3 residues early relative to the CDR3; the germline J gene fills the gap. The chain is built from TRBV4-2 and TRBJ1-6; tentatively, D is TRBD1 (5 bases). The V end lost 1 base, the J end lost 7 bases, and 14 bases lay between the germline ends. Germline assignment: CDR1 LGHNA and CDR2 YNFKEQ. The CDR3 is made up of 16 amino acids. The part of the CDR3 DNA that was read is TGTGCCAGCAGCCAAGGAGCAGGCAGGGAGAATTCACCC. Protein: CASSQGAGRENSP. The whole CDR3 protein reads CASSQGAGRENSPLHF.

On this clone: The CDR3 is cut off 3 residues early in the read; its end comes from the germline J gene. The V gene is TRBV28, the J gene TRBJ2-3; TRBD2 is a possible D gene (5 bases). The V gene's germline CDR1 is MDHEN and CDR2 SYDVKM. The CDR3 covers 15 residues. V lost 4 bases and J lost 2, with 13 bases in between. The sequenced CDR3 bases are TGTGCCAGCAGTTCTTGGGCGGGCAACACAGATACG. Protein sequence: CASSSWAGNTDT. The whole CDR3 protein reads CASSSWAGNTDTQYF.

To note about this clone: The read stops 3 residues short of the end of the CDR3; the missing end is completed from the germline J gene. The J gene is TRBJ1-3, the V gene TRBV20-1, with unresolved D. V lost 6 bases, J lost 0 bases, and 12 bases lay in between. Per the germline V gene, CDR1 is DFQATT and CDR2 is SNEGSKA (reference sequence). The length of the CDR3 is 14 residues. The CDR3 here is CSAKTGISGNTIYF. The sequenced part of the CDR3 DNA is TGCAGTGCCAAAACGGGGATCTCTGGAAACACC.

On this clone itself: The DNA ends 3 residues before the CDR3 does, and the rest of the CDR3 is filled in from the germline J gene. The V call is TRBV7-6, the J call TRBJ1-2, with TRBD1 matching 12 bases. J gave up 4 bases and V 4 bases, and 4 bases lay outside the gene matches. CDR1 is SGHVS, CDR2 FNYEAQ, per germline. The CDR3 spans 15 residues. CDR3 DNA (partial): TGTGCCAGCAGCTCCGGGACAGGGGGCAGCTATGGC. Its translation: CASSSGTGGSYG. In full, the CDR3 reads CASSSGTGGSYGYTF.

With regard to this clone: Read coverage stops 3 residues before the CDR3 terminus; the germline J gene supplies the remainder. The V call is TRBV2, the J call TRBJ2-3; TRBD2 matches at 9 bases. The CDR3 loop spans 16 amino acids. With V trimmed by 2 bases and J by 5 bases, 8 bases remained unmatched. Looked up from germline, CDR1 is SNHLY and CDR2 is FYNNEI. CDR3 protein: CASSESFAGGRDTQYF. Incomplete CDR3 DNA: TGTGCCAGCAGTGAATCCTTTGCGGGGGGGCGAGATACG.

Comment on this clone: The read gets to within 3 residues of the CDR3 end, and the germline J gene fills in the rest. This rearrangement joins TRBV27 to TRBJ1-5; a weak D match, TRBD1 (6 bases). Germline values: CDR1 MNHEY, CDR2 SMNVEV (reference sequence). The CDR3 has 14 amino acids. The V and J ends lost 0 bases and 7 bases respectively, with 10 bases between them. CDR3 DNA (partial): TGTGCCAGCAGTTTATCTCAGGGGCCGCAGCCC. Translation: CASSLSQGPQP. The entire CDR3 protein is CASSLSQGPQPQHF.

Remarks on this clone: The read ends 3 residues before the CDR3 terminus; that terminus is restored from the germline J gene. The J gene is TRBJ1-2, the V gene TRBV5-1, with 7 bases lining up with TRBD1. The germline gives CDR1 SGHRS, CDR2 YFSETQ. The V gene end was trimmed by 3 bases and the J gene end by 6 bases; junction bases not matched to a gene: 8. There are 14 residues in the CDR3. The CDR3 here is CASSSDRPGNGYTF. CDR3 DNA (partial): TGCGCCAGCAGCTCGGACAGGCCAGGCAATGGC.

This clone is identified as medium-sized from frequency. The CDR3 extends 3 residues past the end of the read, so its final part is completed from the germline J gene. This chain uses TRBV4-2 with TRBJ2-3, with TRBD2 matching over 8 bases. This CDR3 has 20 amino acids. Trimming took 4 bases from V and 0 from J; bases not matched to a gene: 18. Germline CDR1 is LGHNA and CDR2 is YNFKEQ. CDR3 sequence: CASSPHPDSGAKESTDTQYF. CDR3 bases read: TGTGCCAGCAGCCCCCACCCCGATAGCGGGGCCAAAGAAAGCACAGATACG.

On this clone: Read data end 3 residues before the CDR3 end; the end is taken from the germline J gene. V and J are TRBV5-1 and TRBJ2-3, with D possibly TRBD1 on 6 matching bases. Trimming removed 2 bases from V and 1 base from J, with 17 bases in between. Germline-derived CDR1 and CDR2 are SGHRS and YFSETQ. This CDR3 has 17 residues. CDR3 amino acids: CASSFSPGVSGTDTQYF. Partial CDR3 DNA: TGCGCCAGCAGCTTTTCCCCAGGGGTCTCTGGCACAGATACG.

The CDR3 region is CSARGLAGGTSGANVLTF. Partial CDR3 DNA: TGCAGTGCTAGAGGACTAGCGGGGGGTACCTCTGGGGCCAACGTC. This chain connects TRBV20-1 to TRBJ2-6, with 13 nucleotides matching TRBD2. The read ends 3 residues shy of where the CDR3 ends; the end is completed using the germline J gene. The germline gives CDR1 DFQATT, CDR2 SNEGSKA (reference sequence). Germline trimming cut 1 base from V and 0 bases from J; bases unmatched to any gene: 3. There are 18 residues in the CDR3.